The 15 T cell receptor beta chains reported below all come from one sample, sequenced in a study of identical twins (dated by TCRdb to 2016 to 2018). Receptor amplification or capture employed 5' RACE. The sequencer listed for this sample is Illumina HiSeq 2000. TCRdb reprocessed the public reads (quality trimming at Q25 with fastp, clone calling with MiXCR) and kept in-frame beta chains. A single entry per CDR3 protein holds the most common genes and DNA from its merged rows. This sample lists fewer than 800,000 distinct CDR3 sequences; about 7.6% were detected once. About 1.5% of the sample is in the top ten clones. The same sample was also studied in work on yellow fever vaccine responses in identical twins.

The sample consisted of PBMCs. Every receptor here comes from a woman aged 18-29 years in good health.

The chain combines TRBV6-1 with TRBJ2-7, with 7 bases aligning to TRBD1. CDR1 and CDR2 from the germline V gene are MNHNS and SASEGT. Trimming cost V 6 bases and J 4 bases; bases outside gene matches: 9. This CDR3 has 14 residues. CDR3 in DNA: TGTGCCAGCAGGGACCGACAGGGTAGTTACGAGCAGTACTTC. This codes for CASRDRQGSYEQYF.

This clonotype has a count of ten or more. The CDR3 here is CASSLPGRVNEQFF. CDR3 nucleotides: TGTGCCAGCAGCTTACCGGGGAGAGTAAATGAGCAGTTCTTC. The V call is TRBV7-9, the J call TRBJ2-1, with D maybe TRBD2 (5 bases). CDR1 and CDR2 from the germline V gene are SEHNR and FQNEAQ (reference sequence). The CDR3 is 14 residues long. V lost 2 bases and J 7 bases, leaving 12 bases between the germline ends.

This clonotype was recorded many times. The V gene is TRBV24-1, the J gene TRBJ1-1, with D unclear. The CDR3 is 15 amino acids. CDR1 KGHDR and CDR2 SFDVKD come from the germline V gene. V lost 2 bases and J lost 4, with 13 bases in between. In DNA, the CDR3 is TGTGCCACCAGTGATTCTGGTTTTCTCGGCACTGAAGCTTTCTTT. It is translated as CATSDSGFLGTEAFF.

The V and J genes are TRBV29-1 and TRBJ2-7; D remains unclear. The CDR3 is made up of 15 amino acids. V lost 3 bases to trimming and J lost 0 bases, with 15 bases between them. CDR1 and CDR2 (germline): SQVTM, ANQGSEA. The CDR3 is CSVEPDWQSSYEQYV. CDR3 sequence (DNA): TGCAGCGTTGAGCCAGATTGGCAAAGCTCCTACGAGCAGTACGTC.

This clonotype was observed a few times. The V gene is TRBV5-1, the J gene TRBJ2-1; D gene uncertain. V dropped 2 bases and J dropped 1 base, with 19 bases sitting between them. Germline V CDR1 and CDR2: SGHRS, YFSETQ. This CDR3 region has 18 residues. The CDR3, as DNA: TGCGCCAGCAGCTTCCCTAAATTGGCAGAAGAGTCCTACAATGAGCAGTTCTTC. Its protein product is CASSFPKLAEESYNEQFF. Supplemented by reference TRBV5-1 and TRBJ2-1, the full variable domain reads KAGVTQTPRYLIKTRGQQVTLSCSPISGHRSVSWYQQTPGQGLQFLFEYFSETQRNKGNFPGRFSGRQFSNSRSEMNVSTLELGDSALYLCASSFPKLAEESYNEQFFGPGTRLTVL.

This clonotype was counted many times. The chain joins TRBV10-3 to TRBJ2-7; D is undetermined. CDR3 length: 12 residues. Germline V gene lookup returns CDR1 ENHRY and CDR2 SYGVKD. Trimming cost V 4 bases and J 2 bases, with 6 bases left between them. CDR3 coding DNA: TGTGCCATCAGTGCAAGAACCTACGAGCAGTACTTC. Encoded protein: CAISARTYEQYF.

This clonotype was seen a few times. V usage is TRBV7-6 and J usage is TRBJ2-6, with 7 bases identical to TRBD1. This CDR3 comprises 17 residues. Trimming cost V 1 base and J 2 bases; bases outside gene matches: 5. The germline V gene encodes CDR1 SGHVS and CDR2 FNYEAQ. Written as DNA, the CDR3 is TGTGCCAGCAGCTTAGTCCCAGGGGGTACTGGGGCCAACGTCCTGACTTTC. Translated: CASSLVPGGTGANVLTF.

The chain uses TRBV28 and TRBJ2-3, with 7 bases matching TRBD2. The CDR3 is 18 amino acids. Germline V gene data show CDR1 as MDHEN and CDR2 as SYDVKM. V was clipped by 7 bases and J by 5 bases; unmatched bases: 21. The CDR3: CASTPPPAKAGVLDTQYF. As DNA, the CDR3 is TGTGCCAGCACTCCTCCGCCGGCCAAGGCGGGAGTATTAGATACGCAGTATTTT.

The V and J genes are TRBV28 and TRBJ2-1; 10 bases map to TRBD2. Germline V gene lookup returns CDR1 MDHEN and CDR2 SYDVKM. V lost 4 bases to trimming and J lost 2 bases; unmatched junction nucleotides: 5. This CDR3 is built from 16 residues. The CDR3 DNA is TGTGCCAGCAGTTCCCATAGCGGGAGGCCCTACAATGAGCAGTTCTTC. Amino acids: CASSSHSGRPYNEQFF. The full variable domain, its missing parts supplied by reference TRBV28 and TRBJ2-1, is DVKVTQSSRYLVKRTGEKVFLECVQDMDHENMFWYRQDPGLGLRLIYFSYDVKMKEKGDIPEGYSVSREKKERFSLILESASTNQTSMYLCASSSHSGRPYNEQFFGPGTRLTVL.

This clonotype was observed many times. The rearrangement uses TRBV12-3 or TRBV12-4 and TRBJ2-7; no clear D. The CDR3 totals 12 residues. With 3 bases removed from V and 6 bases from J, the gap between germline ends came to 9 bases. CDR3 DNA sequence: TGTGCCAGCAGTTTTGGCGTTCTCGAGCAGTACTTC. This codes for CASSFGVLEQYF.

This clonotype came up a few times. The chain joins TRBV10-3 to TRBJ2-1; 11 bases agree with TRBD2. The germline V gene encodes CDR1 ENHRY and CDR2 SYGVKD. CDR3 size: 15 residues. The ends lost 9 bases at V and 5 bases at J; junction bases unmatched: 9. The CDR3 nucleotides are TGTGCCATTCGACTAGCGGGGCAAGCTAACAATGAGCAGTTCTTC. It yields the protein CAIRLAGQANNEQFF.

Ten or more counts support this clonotype. This sequence joins TRBV11-2 and TRBJ2-3, with unresolved D. The CDR3 is 12 amino acids. V lost 3 bases and J lost 4, with 5 bases in between. The V gene's germline CDR1 is SGHAT and CDR2 FQNNGV. The CDR3 DNA is TGTGCCAGCAGCTTCCTGGCAGATACGCAGTATTTT. Protein product: CASSFLADTQYF.

This clonotype has a handful of counts. The CDR3 region has the DNA TGTGCCAGCAGTTTTTGGGGGGCCCTCAATGAGCAGTTCTTC. Its protein product is CASSFWGALNEQFF. This chain joins TRBV27 and TRBJ2-1; D may match TRBD1 or TRBD2 (6 bases each). With 3 bases removed from V and 6 bases from J, the gap between germline ends came to 12 bases. This CDR3 comprises 14 residues. CDR1 and CDR2 from the germline V gene are MNHEY and SMNVEV (reference sequence).

The sample holds many counts of this clonotype. This chain joins TRBV4-1 and TRBJ2-5, with 9 bases aligning to TRBD2. Germline assignment: CDR1 MGHRA and CDR2 YSYEKL. The CDR3 has 16 residues. J was trimmed by 2 bases and V by 4 bases; bases with no gene match: 8. CDR3 DNA sequence: TGCGCCAGCAGCCCTCTGATAGCGGGGGTTCAAGAGACCCAGTACTTC. Translating gives CASSPLIAGVQETQYF.

The rearrangement links TRBV20-1 to TRBJ1-5; perhaps TRBD1 as D (5 bases). With 5 bases removed from V and 2 bases from J, the gap between germline ends came to 10 bases. This CDR3 has 13 residues. Germline V lookup: CDR1 DFQATT, CDR2 SNEGSKA (reference sequence). The CDR3 protein is CSAGAGRNQPQHF. The CDR3 coding sequence is TGCAGTGCTGGGGCGGGGCGCAATCAGCCCCAGCATTTT.